Below are 6 T cell receptor beta chains sequenced from a single sample in a study of T-cell memory formation after mild COVID-19. TCRdb passed the 5' RACE reads through MiXCR, listing each CDR3 protein once. The top ten hold 20% to 25% of the sample, which has roughly 300,000 distinct CDR3 sequences, about 13% seen once. The sample comprised PBMCs or a T cell subset sorted from them (not recorded which). These receptors were taken from a young man who had mild COVID-19 (a few samples of this study predate the infection). Cell type and time point are not known.

This clonotype was picked up many times. The gene calls are TRBV9 and TRBJ2-1; D not certain. This CDR3 contains 11 residues. Trimming shortened V by 10 bases and J by 5 bases, and 10 bases separated the two germline ends. Germline values: CDR1 SGDLS, CDR2 YYNGEE. The CDR3 region has the DNA TGTGCCCTGCCATCCCACAATGAGCAGTTCTTC. It encodes CALPSHNEQFF.

The chain is built from TRBV3-1 and TRBJ1-4; D gene ambiguous. Germline V gene data show CDR1 as LGHDT and CDR2 as YNNKEL (reference sequence). The length of the CDR3 is 14 residues. Deletions cut 1 base from V and 8 bases from J, with 11 bases between. In DNA, the CDR3 is TGTGCCAGCAGCCAAGGGGCTCGAGGGGAAAAACTGTTTTTT. Amino acid sequence: CASSQGARGEKLFF.

This clonotype was detected many times. This CDR3 is CASSTGQLNEQFF. DNA of the CDR3: TGCGCCAGCAGCACGGGACAGCTCAATGAGCAGTTCTTC. V gene TRBV5-1 combines with J gene TRBJ2-1; 7 nucleotides line up with TRBD1. This CDR3 is 13 amino acids long. Losses at the gene ends were 4 bases for V and 6 bases for J; bases not matched to a gene: 4. In germline, CDR1 is SGHRS, CDR2 YFSETQ. Full variable domain (rest looked up from reference TRBV5-1 and TRBJ2-1): KAGVTQTPRYLIKTRGQQVTLSCSPISGHRSVSWYQQTPGQGLQFLFEYFSETQRNKGNFPGRFSGRQFSNSRSEMNVSTLELGDSALYLCASSTGQLNEQFFGPGTRLTVL.

This clonotype came up many times. V usage is TRBV29-1 and J usage is TRBJ2-1, with D perhaps TRBD1 or TRBD2 (6 bases each). Germline V gives CDR1 SQVTM, CDR2 ANQGSEA. This CDR3 has 14 residues. The V gene lost 4 bases and the J gene lost 7 bases, with 17 bases spanning the gap. The DNA of the CDR3 is TGCAGCGTTGTGTGGGGGGCAGGAGGGAATGAGCAGTTCTTC. Translated: CSVVWGAGGNEQFF.

This sequence joins TRBV20-1 and TRBJ1-1; TRBD1 might be the D (5 bases). This CDR3 comprises 13 residues. V lost 0 bases and J lost 2, with 7 bases in between. The germline V gene has CDR1 DFQATT and CDR2 SNEGSKA (reference sequence). CDR3 in amino acids: CSAREGPNTEAFF. As DNA, the CDR3 is TGCAGTGCTAGAGAGGGGCCTAACACTGAAGCTTTCTTT.

This clonotype was observed a handful of times. The genes are TRBV4-3 and TRBJ1-4; TRBD1 agrees at 9 bases. Germline V lookup: CDR1 LGHNA, CDR2 YSLEER. Trimming at V came to 0 bases and at J to 8 bases, leaving 7 bases not matched to a gene. This CDR3 spans 16 amino acids. CDR3 loop: CASSQEGGQGAEKLFF. As DNA, the CDR3 is TGCGCCAGCAGCCAAGAAGGGGGACAGGGTGCGGAAAAACTGTTTTTT.